The present T cell receptor beta chain was sequenced within a study of cytomegalovirus exposure and HLA in healthy donors (dated by TCRdb to about 2017). About the full investigation: An earlier analysis of 587 of the donors reported about 280 Gb of sequence data and 117 million unique TCR beta sequences obtained from around 190 million T cells. The later analysis used no new phenotypic data to find candidate immune exposures, relying instead on TCR beta sequences and their occurrence across donors. An early release that covered several hundred HLA-typed donors contained about 300 gigabases of sequencing data and tens of millions of unique TCR sequences. Among the roughly 390 genotyped donors, around 81% belonged to the genetic ancestry cluster associated with self-reported Caucasian donors. In a later analysis, previously published TCR beta repertoires from about 670 donors were re-analyzed and high-resolution HLA genotyping was added so that TCR occurrence patterns could be studied. Donor age, sex, ethnicity and CMV serostatus were compiled alongside the repertoire data. Among 398 genotyped donors of the cohort, an average of roughly 230,000 unique TCR beta nucleotide sequences was sequenced per donor, of which 15% to 20% were non-productive. Both class I and class II loci were covered by HLA typing, at four-digit resolution. In an earlier analysis of roughly 540 of the donors, high-throughput TCR beta sequencing was used to judge whether each TCR beta V gene segment behaved as functional or pseudogenic. Along with the approximately 620-subject first cohort, a separate validation cohort of roughly 110 different subjects was used. All discovery cohort repertoires had been generated using a single sequencing platform. The study aimed to test whether cataloging public T cell receptors could reveal signatures of past pathogen exposure. Roughly 5 DR-DQ haplotypes were handled as single units for association and clustering, since linkage in the cohort was strong. To predict cytomegalovirus infection status, the study brought together high-throughput TCR immunosequencing, statistical association of individual TCRs with disease status, and machine learning. The study profiled the T cell repertoires of about 640 subjects by immunosequencing and related them to cytomegalovirus serostatus. A later genetic analysis took genome-wide SNP genotypes for about three fifths of the roughly 700 donors and used that subset as a discovery cohort. The number of typed donors differed by locus: roughly 629-640 for A, B, C, DRB1 and DQB1; 522 for DQA1; around 580 for DPA1; and around 450 for DPB1.

The library relied on the immunoSEQ multiplex PCR assay. The multiplex PCR relied on a mix of 60 forward primers for TCR Vbeta segments and 13 reverse primers for TCR Jbeta segments. The CDR3 region of rearranged TCR beta genes was amplified from genomic DNA by a multiplex PCR assay. The Illumina HiSeq System was used to sequence the amplified TCR beta libraries as 87-base-pair reads. For the original study's pipeline: A later analysis tallied roughly 80 million unique TCR beta chains across the 550 to 850 repertoires, and approximately 9.9 million of those chains were shared by two or more donors. A nearest-neighbor algorithm error-corrected the raw reads and collapsed the reads into unique sequences, merging closely related sequences to remove PCR and sequencing errors. Alignment of CDR3 sequences to IMGT reference sequences was used to assign V, D and J gene segments. For a sequence to be retained, a match of at least six nucleotides was required to both a V gene segment and a J gene segment. Rearrangements were classified as productive when the CDR3 lacked stop codons and remained in frame with V and J, and all other rearrangements were classified as non-productive. Following IMGT convention, CDR3 was defined as the stretch from the second conserved V-encoded cysteine up to the conserved J-encoded phenylalanine. Sequences without an unambiguous match to a single V gene segment were excluded from the earlier analysis of a few hundred of the donors. An earlier analysis of under 750 of the donors called V segments functional above 56.7% productive rearrangements and segregating when the between-donor standard deviation exceeded 5%. A statistical classification framework was built to diagnose cytomegalovirus status from the catalog of TCR beta chain sequences. V and J gene assignment, in a later analysis, came from comparing TCR nucleotide sequences with IMGT/GENE-DB human TR gene sequences. A later analysis assigned CDR3 sequences and most-parsimonious VDJ recombination scenarios with the TCRdist pipeline. In a later analysis, each TCR beta chain was defined by its CDR3 amino acid sequence together with its V-gene family, and reads without a unique V-gene family were excluded. In a later analysis, approximately 590 highly shared, low-generation-probability nucleotide sequences were removed to address suspected cross-contamination and a sequencing artifact. A later analysis calculated a clonal expansion index for each public chain from normalized within-repertoire ranks of inferred template counts. Generation probabilities in a later analysis came from a VDJ recombination model fitted to out-of-frame rearrangements, and those results were checked against IGoR. Hypergeometric tests were used in a later analysis to score TCR-TCR, TCR-HLA and TCR-CMV co-occurrence, with a repertoire-size bias correction applied to the TCR pairs. A later analysis estimated false discovery rates by permuting HLA or CMV assignments 20 times. A later analysis grouped co-occurring TCRs with DBSCAN, adding TCRdist sequence similarity when clustering within HLA-allele-positive subsets. Co-occurrence clustering excluded repertoires with fewer than 30,000 or more than 120,000 public chains, plus five with anomalous nucleotide sharing. TCRdb obtained this table from immuneACCESS and retained in-frame rearrangements with V and J assigned. These tables miss some clones; where compared with another copy, unresolved V genes account for less than half of the shortfall, and the remainder is unexplained. D and trimming were read from the DNA, whereas the V and J calls and clone size are those reported in that table. This sample comprises over 90,000 clones, around 77% of them detected only once. The ten largest clones take up 9.6% of the sample.

The cohort was made up of approximately 670 healthy bone marrow donors. All cohort members were sampled while nominally healthy, although unrecorded immune exposures were likely present. The donor tested CMV seropositive and was one of the 289 seropositive cohort members. Every donor gave a peripheral blood sample, and the peripheral blood mononuclear cells from that sample were used for TCR beta sequencing. Genomic DNA was extracted from the blood cell samples with the Qiagen DNeasy Blood Extraction Kit. This clone was recorded only once. What antigen it recognizes has not been identified. Base qualities are not provided; no much larger clone lies one nucleotide away. Inclusive of the bounding cysteine and phenylalanine, the CDR3 is 14 residues long. The DNA shown is the 42-base CDR3, in frame from base 1. For this chain, trimming is 4 bases at the V end and 7 bases at the J end, and the number of junction bases without a gene match is 7. Looking up the germline V gene yields CDR1 MDHEN and CDR2 SYDVKM.

What the authors observed across the whole study: It was suggested by the authors that the approach could potentially be generalized to other disease states and immunological phenotypes. Specific HLA alleles were associated with 18,000 or so TCR beta sequences at a false discovery rate of 0.05 in a later analysis. While some public TCRs were present in many individuals, most TCR sequences turned up only very rarely across donors. A later genetic analysis reported fewer N-insertions in productive TCRs among donors in an Asian-associated ancestry cluster than the roughly 670-donor mean. Because HLA typing was unavailable for some donors at each locus, only the typed subset was used in association tests. CMV serostatus was the only immune exposure information available for the cohort. The classifier was reported to diagnose cytomegalovirus status with high specificity and sensitivity in both the original cohort and the validation cohort. In the study, about 150 TCR beta chains were listed as associated with cytomegalovirus. When HLA alleles, especially DR and DQ, strongly co-occurred, TCR associations were difficult to assign to individual alleles. In vitro tests confirmed that a few of the cytomegalovirus-associated TCR beta chains recognize cytomegalovirus antigens. Linkage disequilibrium might explain the correlated functional status among segregating V segments, but an unknown experimental factor could not be excluded. A later analysis found that most CMV-associated TCR beta chains appeared HLA-restricted, with HLA associations seemingly driven largely by CMV exposure. In a later analysis, TCR association rates were found to vary across HLA loci, with the most associated TCRs seen for DRB1 alleles and the fewest for HLA-C alleles. Roughly 17 rarely observed V segments, including chromosome 9 orphons, were excluded from the earlier analysis of about 610 of the donors because counts were too low. A further reported finding was that TCR beta sequences accurately predicted the HLA-A and HLA-B alleles for most subjects in the first cohort. Some IMGT-functional V segments, including TRBV6-2 and TRBV6-3, could not be told apart with the 87-base-pair reads, so those segments were excluded. The cohort was sequenced for TCR beta chains only, and without alpha or paired-chain data the features that could be detected were limited. A later analysis found that HLA-associated TCR beta chains were more clonally expanded and had lower generation probabilities than equally common non-associated chains. V-gene and J-gene trimming of TCR beta chains was associated with a missense DCLRE1C variant in a later genetic analysis, and the association was replicated in an independent cohort. A cluster of highly shared sequence variants was judged likely to be a technical artifact of the sequencing pipeline. In an earlier analysis of around 600 of the donors, most TCR beta V segments were observed in productive rearrangements about 87% or about 30% of the time, broadly matching IMGT annotations. Presence/absence analyses assumed roughly uniform sequencing depth across donors, an assumption that may not hold. According to a later analysis, parvovirus B19, influenza, CMV and Epstein-Barr virus appeared linked to several top co-occurrence clusters.

The rearranged segments are TRBV28 and TRBJ2-1, with 7 central nucleotides matching TRBD2. The source material was PBMCs. The sequence came from a male donor in good health and CMV-seropositive. The nucleotides are TGTGCCAGCAGTTACCCGGGGGGTAGGAATGAGCAGTTCTTC. This codes for CASSYPGGRNEQFF.